The 17 T cell receptor beta chains reported below all come from one sample, sequenced in a study of CD8 T cells in ankylosing spondylitis. TCRdb ran MiXCR on the 5' RACE reads and lists one entry per CDR3 protein. The sample has 250,000 to 350,000 distinct CDR3 sequences, over 15% seen once. Sequencing was carried out using blood, either unsorted or a sorted T cell fraction (not recorded which). The receptors were gathered from a male donor with ankylosing spondylitis or in good health (not recorded which).

J is TRBJ1-5 and V is TRBV4-1; 8 nucleotides agree with TRBD1. The germline V gene encodes CDR1 MGHRA and CDR2 YSYEKL. The CDR3 has 15 amino acids. Trimming at V came to 1 base and at J to 5 bases, leaving 4 bases not matched to a gene. CDR3 amino acids: CASSQGTGYHQPQHF. DNA for the CDR3: TGCGCCAGCAGCCAAGGGACAGGGTATCATCAGCCCCAGCATTTT.

The CDR3 reads CAISPKQGYQETQYF. Here the CDR3 DNA reads TGTGCCATCAGTCCTAAACAGGGTTACCAAGAGACCCAGTACTTC. The chain has TRBV10-3 and TRBJ2-5, with D possibly TRBD1 on 6 matching bases. The V gene's germline CDR1 is ENHRY and CDR2 SYGVKD. This CDR3 spans 15 amino acids. The V gene lost 5 bases and the J gene lost 0 bases, with 13 bases spanning the gap.

This clonotype appeared a few times. This chain uses TRBV5-1 with TRBJ2-5; maybe TRBD1 (6 bases). Deletions cut 3 bases from V and 2 bases from J, with 11 bases between. Germline V lookup: CDR1 SGHRS, CDR2 YFSETQ. This CDR3 spans 14 amino acids. The CDR3 bases are TGCGCCAGCAGCTGGACGGACAGTCAAGAGACCCAGTACTTC. It encodes CASSWTDSQETQYF.

This clonotype was seen ten or more times. The chain joins TRBV29-1 to TRBJ2-1; D remains ambiguous. Germline V gene sequence: CDR1 SQVTM, CDR2 ANQGSEA. Between the trimmed V and J ends, which lost 1 base and 8 bases, there was a span of 15 bases. The CDR3 is made up of 14 amino acids. CDR3 sequence: CSVEGLVALDEQFF. As DNA, the CDR3 is TGCAGCGTTGAAGGGCTAGTGGCCCTCGATGAGCAGTTCTTC.

This clonotype has a handful of counts. V gene TRBV4-1 combines with J gene TRBJ2-5, with D possibly matching TRBD1 (6 bases). The CDR3 extends over 16 amino acids. Germline CDR1 and CDR2: MGHRA and YSYEKL. Trimming removed 5 bases from V and 1 base from J, with 17 bases in between. CDR3 in amino acids: CASSSLSGQVQETQYF. CDR3 nucleotide sequence: TGCGCCAGCAGCTCCCTTTCGGGACAAGTCCAAGAGACCCAGTACTTC.

This clonotype was found many times. The chain is built from TRBV7-8 and TRBJ1-1; the D is unclear. Germline V gene sequence: CDR1 SGHVS, CDR2 FQNEAQ. This CDR3 is 11 amino acids long. Trimming took off 5 bases at V and 4 bases at J, with 5 bases between the two ends. DNA for the CDR3: TGTGCCAGCAGCGCGGCCACTGAAGCTTTCTTT. This translates into CASSAATEAFF.

This clonotype was detected only a few times. This sequence joins TRBV5-1 and TRBJ1-5, with 8 positions matching TRBD1. CDR3 length equals 15 residues. Germline lookup yields CDR1 SGHRS and CDR2 YFSETQ. Trimming at V came to 4 bases and at J to 2 bases, leaving 5 bases not matched to a gene. CDR3 in amino acids: CASSMTGVGNQPQHF. CDR3 coding DNA: TGCGCCAGCAGCATGACAGGGGTTGGCAATCAGCCCCAGCATTTT.

The chain carries TRBV5-5 and TRBJ1-1; D ambiguous. The CDR3 has 13 residues. With 1 base removed from V and 6 bases from J, the gap between germline ends came to 10 bases. CDR1 SGHKS and CDR2 YYEKEE come from the germline V gene (reference sequence). The chain's CDR3 is CASSLRPEAEAFF. The DNA of the CDR3 is TGTGCCAGCAGCTTGCGGCCGGAGGCTGAAGCTTTCTTT.

This sequence joins TRBV4-2 and TRBJ2-1; D gene uncertain. Germline loops: CDR1 LGHNA, CDR2 YNFKEQ. V dropped 0 bases and J dropped 7 bases, with 4 bases sitting between them. CDR3 length: 12 residues. The CDR3 sequence: CASSQERNEQFF. DNA of the CDR3: TGTGCCAGCAGCCAAGAGCGGAATGAGCAGTTCTTC.

In this sample, this clonotype turned up a few times. The V gene is TRBV13, the J gene TRBJ1-1; tentatively, D is TRBD1 (6 bases). The CDR3 has 15 amino acids. Per germline, CDR1 PRHDT and CDR2 FYEKMQ (reference sequence). V shed 6 bases and J shed 1 base, with 15 bases lying between them. The CDR3 bases are TGTGCCAGCAGGCCTCCTGGGGGCAGGAACACTGAAGCTTTCTTT. This gives the protein CASRPPGGRNTEAFF.

This clonotype was seen a handful of times. The chain employs TRBV6-6 and TRBJ2-2; D not certain. The V gene lost 7 bases and the J gene lost 6 bases, with 6 bases spanning the gap. Germline V CDR1 and CDR2: MNHNY, SVGAGI (reference sequence). CDR3 length: 11 residues. In DNA, the CDR3 is TGTGCCAGCAAGGGTTCCGGGGAGCTGTTTTTT. Encoded protein: CASKGSGELFF.

This rearrangement joins TRBV29-1 to TRBJ2-3; D gene ambiguous. The CDR3 consists of 11 residues. V shed 4 bases and J shed 0 bases, with 2 bases lying between them. From germline, CDR1 is SQVTM and CDR2 ANQGSEA. In nucleotides, the CDR3 is TGCAGCGTTGCGAGCACAGATACGCAGTATTTT. It yields the protein CSVASTDTQYF.

There are a few counts of this clonotype. The rearrangement uses TRBV4-1 and TRBJ2-1; D is unresolved. Trimming removed 0 bases from V and 6 bases from J, with 21 bases in between. The germline V gene has CDR1 MGHRA and CDR2 YSYEKL. CDR3 length equals 18 residues. The CDR3 sequence is CASSQDTILGSKVNEQFF. For the CDR3, the DNA is TGCGCCAGCAGCCAAGATACGATACTCGGCAGTAAAGTCAATGAGCAGTTCTTC.

The chain uses TRBV7-2 and TRBJ1-5, with D possibly matching TRBD1 (5 bases). This CDR3 is built from 15 residues. V was shortened by 5 bases and J by 6 bases, with 17 bases between the two germline ends. Germline CDR1 SGHTA, CDR2 FQGNSA. This CDR3 is CASSPGGQGSQPQHF. In DNA form, the CDR3 reads TGTGCCAGCAGCCCTGGCGGGCAGGGTAGTCAGCCCCAGCATTTT.

This clonotype was detected only a few times. The chain links TRBV20-1 to TRBJ1-1; D remains unclear. Looked up from germline, CDR1 is DFQATT and CDR2 is SNEGSKA (reference sequence). The length of the CDR3 is 12 residues. V was cut by 5 bases and J by 4 bases, with 11 bases left in between. The CDR3 sequence is CSAPNLGTEAFF. The CDR3 bases are TGCAGTGCTCCAAACCTAGGCACTGAAGCTTTCTTT.

Ten or more counts support this clonotype. V is TRBV10-1 and J is TRBJ2-1; no firm D call. Germline lookup yields CDR1 WNHNN and CDR2 SYGVQD (reference sequence). This CDR3 is 15 amino acids long. With 0 bases removed from V and 3 bases from J, the gap between germline ends came to 9 bases. Here the CDR3 DNA reads TGCGCCAGCAGTGAGTCTACGTCCCGCTACAATGAGCAGTTCTTC. It is translated as CASSESTSRYNEQFF.

In its sample, this clonotype was seen once. The genes are TRBV6-1 and TRBJ1-6; TRBD1 matches 7 bases. With V trimmed by 6 bases and J by 7 bases, 12 bases remained unmatched. The CDR3 runs 16 residues. Germline CDR1 reads MNHNS; CDR2 reads SASEGT. The CDR3, as DNA: TGTGCCAGCAGCAACGGGCGGGGACAGAGGAATTCACCCCTCCACTTT. It yields the protein CASSNGRGQRNSPLHF.